These 30 T cell receptor beta chains were all obtained from the same sample, sequenced in a study of immune heterogeneity within non-small cell lung tumors. TCR beta CDR3 was amplified by multiplex PCR, first round around 9 cycles, 32 V and 13 J primers. TCRdb processed the multiplex PCR reads anew with MiXCR; each CDR3 protein has one entry. This sample yields around 11,000 distinct CDR3 sequences, of which 30% are seen a single time; less than 25% belongs to the top ten. Per sample, about 600 ng of bulk tumor genomic DNA was the template used. Surgical sampling yielded several biopsies per primary tumor (spaced far apart). Patients underwent curative surgery for non-small cell lung cancer (untreated and newly diagnosed). What was sequenced was lung tumor tissue. The receptors come from a woman between 50 and 59 years old with non-small cell lung cancer.

The V gene is TRBV28, the J gene TRBJ1-3; D ambiguous. V lost 3 bases and J lost 7, with 10 bases in between. Germline V gene data show CDR1 as MDHEN and CDR2 as SYDVKM. The CDR3 contains 13 residues. The CDR3 nucleotides are TGTGCCAGCAGTTTGCAGGACTATAACACCATATATTTT. It translates to CASSLQDYNTIYF.

This clonotype was seen only a few times. This chain joins TRBV25-1 and TRBJ2-1; D unresolved. The CDR3 is 11 residues long. Germline V gene lookup returns CDR1 MGHDK and CDR2 SYGVNS. V was shortened by 4 bases and J by 4 bases, with 2 bases between the two germline ends. CDR3 in DNA: TGTGCCAGCAGTGCTTACAATGAGCAGTTCTTC. Protein product: CASSAYNEQFF. Full variable domain (outside the CDR3, taken from reference TRBV25-1 and TRBJ2-1): EADIYQTPRYLVIGTGKKITLECSQTMGHDKMYWYQQDPGMELHLIHYSYGVNSTEKGDLSSESTVSRIRTEHFPLTLESARPSHTSQYLCASSAYNEQFFGPGTRLTVL.

This clonotype qualifies as medium-sized (0.01 to 0.1%). The V call is TRBV4-1, the J call TRBJ1-2, with a weak D call TRBD1 (5 bases). Trimming removed 1 base from V and 3 bases from J, with 15 bases in between. From germline, CDR1 is MGHRA and CDR2 YSYEKL. The CDR3 extends over 16 amino acids. The CDR3 DNA is TGCGCCAGCAGCCAAGGATACTGGGGCTCGGACTATGGCTACACCTTC. As protein: CASSQGYWGSDYGYTF.

The chain joins TRBV10-3 to TRBJ1-6; D is unresolved. There are 17 residues in the CDR3. The germline CDR1 and CDR2 sequences are ENHRY and SYGVKD. V was cut by 1 base and J by 0 bases, with 10 bases left in between. The CDR3 sequence is CAISEYNGVSYNSPLHF. The DNA for the CDR3 is TGTGCCATCAGTGAGTACAACGGTGTCTCCTATAATTCACCCCTCCACTTT.

The rearrangement uses TRBV5-1 and TRBJ2-1, with unresolved D. Germline CDR1 reads SGHRS; CDR2 reads YFSETQ. The CDR3 is 16 residues long. V was clipped by 0 bases and J by 8 bases, with 18 bases between them. CDR3 DNA sequence: TGCGCCAGCAGCTTGGAGCAGTCGGCTAGAGCCCATGAGCAGTTCTTC. Its protein product is CASSLEQSARAHEQFF.

There are many counts of this clonotype. V is TRBV5-4 and J is TRBJ2-7; D might be TRBD1 (6 bases). Deletions cut 3 bases from V and 4 bases from J, with 11 bases between. This CDR3 is built from 13 residues. Germline assignment: CDR1 SGHNT and CDR2 YYREEE (reference sequence). CDR3 in DNA: TGTGCCAGCAGCTCCGGGACACTTTACGAGCAGTACTTC. It specifies CASSSGTLYEQYF.

J is TRBJ1-1 and V is TRBV16, with D unclear. The V and J ends lost 5 bases and 4 bases respectively, with 14 bases between them. Germline V gene sequence: CDR1 KGHSY, CDR2 FQNENV. CDR3 length equals 14 residues. CDR3 bases: TGTGCCAGCAGCTCGCAAATAGGAGGCACTGAAGCTTTCTTT. Translation: CASSSQIGGTEAFF.

This clonotype was counted at least ten times. J is TRBJ2-2 and V is TRBV6-1; D is perhaps TRBD2 (6 bases). Per the germline V gene, CDR1 is MNHNS and CDR2 is SASEGT. V was shortened by 6 bases and J by 2 bases, with 19 bases between the two germline ends. The CDR3 runs 17 residues. Here the CDR3 reads CASRGGYRSANTGELFF. Written as DNA, the CDR3 is TGTGCCAGCAGGGGGGGATATCGCTCGGCTAACACCGGGGAGCTGTTTTTT.

V is TRBV7-2 and J is TRBJ2-5, with 7 bases aligning to TRBD2. The V gene's germline CDR1 is SGHTA and CDR2 FQGNSA. CDR3 length: 14 residues. J was trimmed by 5 bases and V by 5 bases; bases with no gene match: 8. CDR3 sequence (DNA): TGTGCCAGCAGCGTCGACTCGGGAGGCGAGACCCAGTACTTC. This encodes CASSVDSGGETQYF. Complete variable domain (other parts from reference TRBV7-2 and TRBJ2-5): GAGVSQSPSNKVTEKGKDVELRCDPISGHTALYWYRQSLGQGLEFLIYFQGNSAPDKSGLPSDRFSAERTGGSVSTLTIQRTQQEDSAVYLCASSVDSGGETQYFGPGTRLLVL.

This chain uses TRBV20-1 with TRBJ2-3; a weak D match, TRBD1 (6 bases). CDR1 DFQATT and CDR2 SNEGSKA come from the germline V gene (reference sequence). This CDR3 is built from 12 residues. V gave up 6 bases and J gave up 2 bases, with 9 bases separating them. The CDR3 spells CSAWTVTDTQYF. The CDR3 DNA reads as TGCAGTGCATGGACAGTCACAGATACGCAGTATTTT.

Relative to its sample, this clonotype is medium-sized (0.01 to 0.1%). The V gene is TRBV12-3 or TRBV12-4, the J gene TRBJ2-3; 12 bases agree with TRBD2. There are 17 residues in the CDR3. V was clipped by 6 bases and J by 1 base; unmatched bases: 8. This CDR3 reads CASSSIRLAGGTDTQYF. The CDR3, as DNA: TGTGCCAGCAGCTCTATCCGACTAGCGGGGGGCACAGATACGCAGTATTTT.

This clonotype is deemed medium-sized. The rearrangement links TRBV28 to TRBJ2-7, with TRBD1 matching 9 bases. Germline V CDR1 and CDR2: MDHEN, SYDVKM. This CDR3 spans 16 amino acids. Trimming at V came to 3 bases and at J to 6 bases, leaving 12 bases not matched to a gene. The CDR3 is CASSFDPGTGYFEQYF. CDR3 bases: TGTGCCAGCAGTTTCGACCCCGGGACAGGGTACTTCGAGCAGTACTTC.

The chain uses TRBV5-1 and TRBJ2-3; D call uncertain. Per germline, CDR1 SGHRS and CDR2 YFSETQ. The CDR3 is 14 amino acids. The germline V and J ends were trimmed by 0 bases and 2 bases, with 7 bases remaining between them. In DNA form, the CDR3 reads TGCGCCAGCAGCTTGGTTGGCAACACAGATACGCAGTATTTT. Translating it yields CASSLVGNTDTQYF. Complete variable domain (other parts from reference TRBV5-1 and TRBJ2-3): KAGVTQTPRYLIKTRGQQVTLSCSPISGHRSVSWYQQTPGQGLQFLFEYFSETQRNKGNFPGRFSGRQFSNSRSEMNVSTLELGDSALYLCASSLVGNTDTQYFGPGTRLTVL.

This chain joins TRBV6-1 and TRBJ1-2; TRBD1 agrees at 9 bases. The CDR3 loop spans 16 amino acids. Germline V gives CDR1 MNHNS, CDR2 SASEGT. The V segment lost 0 bases and the J segment 5 bases; nucleotides outside the gene matches: 7. The CDR3, as DNA: TGTGCCAGCAGTGAAGCGCTTCAGGGACAGGGATATGGCTACACCTTC. The encoded protein is CASSEALQGQGYGYTF.

In the case of this clonotype: A much bigger clone sits one base away, suggesting this may be a read error. The chain employs TRBV20-1 and TRBJ2-1; D is ambiguous. The CDR3 consists of 15 residues. Germline V gene lookup returns CDR1 DFQATT and CDR2 SNEGSKA (reference sequence). The CDR3 spells CSARNAISSYNEHFF. CDR3 sequence (DNA): TGCAGTGCTAGAAATGCCATCAGCTCCTACAATGAGCATTTCTTC.

The chain has TRBV7-2 and TRBJ2-1; 15 nucleotides line up with TRBD2. Germline lookup yields CDR1 SGHTA and CDR2 FQGNSA. The V gene end was trimmed by 9 bases and the J gene end by 7 bases; junction bases not matched to a gene: 4. The CDR3 has 14 residues. CDR3 region: CASRTSGGANEQFF. The CDR3 region has the DNA TGTGCCAGTCGGACTAGCGGGGGGGCGAATGAGCAGTTCTTC.

The rearrangement links TRBV20-1 to TRBJ2-1; 8 bases fit TRBD1. The ends lost 5 bases at V and 5 bases at J; junction bases unmatched: 8. This CDR3 spans 14 amino acids. Germline V gene sequence: CDR1 DFQATT, CDR2 SNEGSKA (reference sequence). CDR3 sequence reads: CSAPGQGWNNEQFF. CDR3 sequence (DNA): TGCAGTGCTCCTGGACAGGGTTGGAACAATGAGCAGTTCTTC.

To note about this clonotype: This may arise from a read error, as a much more abundant clone is one base away. The rearrangement uses TRBV6-1 and TRBJ1-5; 10 nucleotides align to TRBD1. CDR1 MNHNS and CDR2 SASEGT come from the germline V gene. This CDR3 spans 15 amino acids. CDR3 DNA sequence: TGTACCAGCAGTCCCCGGGACAGGGGAAATCAGCCCCAGCATTTT. It specifies CTSSPRDRGNQPQHF.

This clonotype was counted many times. This chain uses TRBV20-1 with TRBJ2-3, with TRBD2 matching over 13 bases. Germline V lookup: CDR1 DFQATT, CDR2 SNEGSKA (reference sequence). The V gene end was trimmed by 5 bases and the J gene end by 2 bases; junction bases not matched to a gene: 4. The CDR3 consists of 15 residues. CDR3 loop: CSALGLAGPTDTQYF. CDR3 DNA sequence: TGCAGTGCTCTGGGACTAGCGGGGCCCACAGATACGCAGTATTTT.

The gene calls are TRBV5-1 and TRBJ1-1; D gene ambiguous. The CDR3 contains 14 residues. Germline V gene lookup returns CDR1 SGHRS and CDR2 YFSETQ. V was shortened by 2 bases and J by 1 base, with 9 bases between the two germline ends. DNA for the CDR3: TGCGCCAGCAGCTTCGGGGTTTGGAACACTGAAGCTTTCTTT. The encoded protein is CASSFGVWNTEAFF.

This clonotype was seen ten or more times. This chain joins TRBV12-3 or TRBV12-4 and TRBJ1-2; D call uncertain. The CDR3 spans 13 residues. V lost 5 bases and J lost 3, with 10 bases in between. DNA of the CDR3: TGTGCCAGCAGTCCCGGGCTCCACTATGGCTACACCTTC. Residues: CASSPGLHYGYTF.

This clonotype was recorded many times. The V and J genes are TRBV9 and TRBJ1-2; tentative D call: TRBD1 (5 bases). This CDR3 is built from 13 residues. Germline CDR1 is SGDLS and CDR2 is YYNGEE. V shed 7 bases and J shed 8 bases, with 18 bases lying between them. For the CDR3, the DNA is TGTGCCAGCTCACCGACCCCCAGGGAAGGCTACACCTTC. It translates to CASSPTPREGYTF. Together with reference TRBV9 and TRBJ1-2, the CDR3 gives the full variable domain: DSGVTQTPKHLITATGQRVTLRCSPRSGDLSVYWYQQSLDQGLQFLIQYYNGEERAKGNILERFSAQQFPDLHSELNLSSLELGDSALYFCASSPTPREGYTFGSGTRLTVV.

This chain uses TRBV5-4 with TRBJ2-1, with D maybe TRBD1 (6 bases). The CDR3 contains 15 residues. The V gene lost 1 base and the J gene lost 3 bases, with 11 bases spanning the gap. CDR1 and CDR2 from the germline V gene are SGHNT and YYREEE (reference sequence). The CDR3 here is CASSLQQGGYNEQFF. CDR3 bases: TGTGCCAGCAGCTTGCAACAGGGCGGCTACAATGAGCAGTTCTTC.

The chain's CDR3 is CASSQGGEQYF. In DNA form, the CDR3 reads TGTGCCAGCAGCCAAGGGGGGGAGCAGTACTTC. The rearrangement uses TRBV3-1 and TRBJ2-7; D is possibly TRBD1 or TRBD2 (5 bases each). Between the trimmed V and J ends, which lost 1 base and 7 bases, there was a span of 5 bases. The CDR3 spans 11 residues. Germline V gene lookup returns CDR1 LGHDT and CDR2 YNNKEL (reference sequence).

This chain links TRBV6-1 with TRBJ1-3, with a weak D call TRBD1 (5 bases). Trimming removed 6 bases from V and 0 bases from J, with 9 bases in between. The V gene's germline CDR1 is MNHNS and CDR2 SASEGT. The CDR3 runs to 14 residues. CDR3 residues: CASRGRSSGNTIYF. CDR3 nucleotide sequence: TGTGCCAGCAGGGGACGGAGCTCTGGAAACACCATATATTTT.

This clonotype occurred many times. V is TRBV2 and J is TRBJ1-2; D is unresolved. The length of the CDR3 is 11 residues. The V and J ends lost 2 bases and 10 bases respectively, with 8 bases between them. CDR1 and CDR2 (germline): SNHLY, FYNNEI. CDR3 nucleotides: TGTGCCAGCAGTGAAAAGGAATTCTACACCTTC. Protein sequence: CASSEKEFYTF.

J is TRBJ2-4 and V is TRBV11-2; 8 positions agree with TRBD1. Germline CDR1 reads SGHAT; CDR2 reads FQNNGV. The CDR3 loop spans 17 amino acids. V shed 5 bases and J 9 bases; nucleotides not matched to a gene: 18. CDR3 sequence reads: CASSPPVVGQESGIQYF. CDR3 nucleotide sequence: TGTGCCAGCAGCCCTCCCGTCGTGGGACAGGAGTCAGGCATTCAGTACTTC.

This clonotype was seen repeatedly, ten times or more. The chain recombines TRBV6-1 with TRBJ1-2, with 9 nucleotides matching TRBD1. V was clipped by 9 bases and J by 4 bases; unmatched bases: 6. The CDR3 consists of 13 residues. Germline-derived CDR1 and CDR2 are MNHNS and SASEGT. CDR3 sequence (DNA): TGTGCCAGTGCGGACAGGGGAGCCTATGGCTACACCTTC. As protein: CASADRGAYGYTF.

The CDR3 nucleotides read TGTGCCAGCACTAAATCGGGGGGCTTGTTCGTAGCTTTCTTT. Translation gives CASTKSGGLFVAFF. V gene TRBV7-9 combines with J gene TRBJ1-1; the D gene is possibly TRBD1 (6 bases). Germline V gene lookup returns CDR1 SEHNR and CDR2 FQNEAQ (reference sequence). V lost 7 bases and J lost 10, with 22 bases in between. CDR3 length equals 14 residues.

The gene calls are TRBV7-9 and TRBJ2-3; D call uncertain. The germline V gene encodes CDR1 SEHNR and CDR2 FQNEAQ (reference sequence). The CDR3 covers 12 residues. Trimming removed 5 bases at V and 5 bases at J, with 8 bases between. CDR3 region: CASSTDLDTQYF. The CDR3 bases are TGTGCCAGCAGCACAGACTTAGATACGCAGTATTTT. The complete variable domain, with remaining parts taken from reference TRBV7-9 and TRBJ2-3, reads DTGVSQNPRHKITKRGQNVTFRCDPISEHNRLYWYRQTLGQGPEFLTYFQNEAQLEKSRLLSDRFSAERPKGSFSTLEIQRTEQGDSAMYLCASSTDLDTQYFGPGTRLTVL.